This T cell receptor (beta chain) was identified during a study of shared clonotypes between healthy human individuals. Study results and caveats: Generation probabilities were higher for clonotypes shared across all four sorted-subset donors than for unshared ones. The diversity represented, both genetic and in exposure history, was limited by few donors.

With 2 bases removed from V and 4 bases from J, the gap between germline ends came to 6 bases. This CDR3 is built from 12 residues. CDR1 SGHRS and CDR2 YFSETQ come from the germline V gene. The assay used deep level. Using immunoSEQ multiplex PCR, the repertoire was profiled, and TCRdb retains in-frame clones only, with some absent. This sample has 2 million to 2.5 million clones, with roughly 92% found just once. For this clone: As yet, its antigen is unknown. The same CDR3 also results from other DNA sequences found in this sample.

This TCR was sampled from a man aged 18 to 29 in good health. Some clones in this sample may be carry-over from other donors' samples. V and J are TRBV5-1 and TRBJ2-5, with D perhaps being TRBD1 or TRBD2 (5 bases each). The sequenced sample consisted of naive CD4+ T cells from PBMCs. Subset of the sample: CD45RA+ positively selected. The CDR3 nucleotides are TGCGCCAGCAGCTTTGGGGGAGAGACCCAGTACTTC. Translating it yields CASSFGGETQYF.